These 32 T cell receptor beta chains were sequenced from one sample in a study of cytomegalovirus exposure and HLA in healthy donors. Amplification used 60 Vbeta primers and 13 Jbeta primers. Measured with immunoSEQ multiplex PCR; TCRdb has only the in-frame clones, and not every one. Of about 120,000 clones in the sample, 65% to 80% are singletons; the top ten hold approximately 2.6%. Sequencing used PBMCs. The source of these receptors is a female donor in good health and CMV-seronegative.

This chain links TRBV4-2 with TRBJ1-3, with TRBD1 as a possible D gene (6 bases). The CDR3 is 17 amino acids. Trimming removed 0 bases from V and 0 bases from J, with 12 bases in between. CDR1 and CDR2 (germline): LGHNA, YNFKEQ. The CDR3 loop is CASSQERTANSGNTIYF. The CDR3 DNA sequence: TGTGCCAGCAGCCAAGAGAGGACAGCCAACTCTGGAAACACCATATATTTT.

The genes are TRBV19 and TRBJ2-1; D unclear. V shed 3 bases and J shed 1 base, with 10 bases lying between them. CDR1 LNHDA and CDR2 SQIVND come from the germline V gene (reference sequence). The CDR3 contains 15 residues. The DNA of the CDR3 is TGTGCCAGTAGTATCCCGCAGGCATCCTACAATGAGCAGTTCTTC. Its translation is CASSIPQASYNEQFF.

This clone was picked up one time. The chain has TRBV5-1 and TRBJ1-2; D remains unclear. The CDR3 length is 13 residues. CDR1 is SGHRS and CDR2 is YFSETQ in the germline V gene. V was clipped by 4 bases and J by 5 bases, with 12 bases between them. CDR3 in amino acids: CASSTDSKYGYTF. The CDR3 region has the DNA TGCGCCAGCAGCACTGACTCCAAGTATGGCTACACCTTC.

The chain recombines TRBV7-8 with TRBJ2-7, with 7 bases lining up with TRBD2. Per germline, CDR1 SGHVS and CDR2 FQNEAQ. The ends lost 3 bases at V and 2 bases at J; junction bases unmatched: 4. CDR3 length equals 14 residues. DNA of the CDR3: TGTGCCAGCAGCTTTAGCGGGTATACCTACGAGCAGTACTTC. This sequence encodes CASSFSGYTYEQYF.

The chain joins TRBV7-9 to TRBJ2-1; 8 bases are a match to TRBD1. J lost 3 bases, V lost 5 bases, and 6 bases had no gene match. Germline CDR1 SEHNR, CDR2 FQNEAQ (reference sequence). The CDR3 loop spans 15 amino acids. CDR3 loop: CASSRGQGSYNEQFF. DNA for the CDR3: TGTGCCAGCAGCAGAGGACAGGGCAGCTACAATGAGCAGTTCTTC.

The rearrangement links TRBV5-1 to TRBJ2-3, with 8 bases aligning to TRBD1. The V segment lost 6 bases and the J segment 2 bases; nucleotides outside the gene matches: 8. The germline gives CDR1 SGHRS, CDR2 YFSETQ. This CDR3 is built from 15 residues. CDR3 in DNA: TGCGCCAGCATCTCCGCAGGGGGCTCCACAGATACGCAGTATTTT. Translation: CASISAGGSTDTQYF.

The CDR3 here is CASSVGDREDYEQYF. CDR3 DNA: TGTGCCAGCAGCGTAGGAGATAGGGAGGATTACGAGCAGTACTTC. The rearrangement uses TRBV9 and TRBJ2-5; D possibly corresponds to TRBD2 (6 bases). The DNA end is a closer match to TRBJ2-7, so the J assignment may be wrong. The CDR3 length is 15 residues. The germline gives CDR1 SGDLS, CDR2 YYNGEE.

This sequence joins TRBV23-1 and TRBJ2-7, with a tentative D call TRBD2 (6 bases). TRBV23-1 belongs to the ORF category, with a function that is uncertain. Trimming took 6 bases from V and 3 from J, leaving 15 bases between them. The CDR3 has 14 residues. The CDR3 region is CASSHVGGRYEQYF. The DNA of the CDR3 is TGCGCCAGCAGCCACGTGGGGGGACGCTACGAGCAGTACTTC.

V usage is TRBV30 and J usage is TRBJ1-2; possible D gene TRBD1, 6 bases. Trimming left V 5 bases short and J 5 bases short, with 18 bases between. The CDR3 is made up of 14 amino acids. Germline V gene data show CDR1 as GTSNPN and CDR2 as SVGIG (reference sequence). The CDR3, as DNA: TGTGCCTGGGGGAGGGGGACTGCGATTTATGGCTACACCTTC. Its translation: CAWGRGTAIYGYTF.

This clone turned up a few times. CDR3 sequence reads: CASREGRNTEAFF. The CDR3, as DNA: TGTGCCAGCAGGGAGGGCAGGAACACTGAAGCTTTCTTT. This chain joins TRBV6-1 and TRBJ1-1; D ambiguous. Trimming shortened V by 6 bases and J by 1 base, and 9 bases separated the two germline ends. The CDR3 covers 13 residues. Germline V gene lookup returns CDR1 MNHNS and CDR2 SASEGT.

This chain uses TRBV9 with TRBJ1-4; the D is unclear. CDR3 length equals 15 residues. Germline assignment: CDR1 SGDLS and CDR2 YYNGEE. Between the trimmed V and J ends, which lost 3 bases and 5 bases, there was a span of 14 bases. This chain's CDR3 is CASSARAGGNEKLFF. CDR3 coding DNA: TGTGCCAGCAGCGCCCGGGCAGGAGGAAATGAAAAACTGTTTTTT.

This clone was found once. The chain is built from TRBV7-9 and TRBJ2-7, with 8 bases fitting TRBD2. Trimming at V came to 1 base and at J to 1 base, leaving 9 bases not matched to a gene. CDR1 SEHNR and CDR2 FQNEAQ come from the germline V gene (reference sequence). This CDR3 has 17 residues. The CDR3 DNA reads TGTGCCAGCAGCTTAGGGTCTTTAGCGGGGAAATCCTACGAGCAGTACTTC. It yields the protein CASSLGSLAGKSYEQYF.

This clone turned up a few times. The chain joins TRBV5-1 to TRBJ1-2; 9 bases match TRBD1. V gave up 7 bases and J gave up 2 bases; unmatched junction bases: 6. Germline CDR1 and CDR2: SGHRS and YFSETQ. The CDR3 consists of 14 residues. The CDR3 bases are TGCGCCAGCCGGAGGACAGGGGAGAACTATGGCTACACCTTC. Translating gives CASRRTGENYGYTF.

The chain carries TRBV2 and TRBJ2-5; D is unclear. The J call could be wrong; TRBJ2-7 is a better fit for the DNA end. Germline values: CDR1 SNHLY, CDR2 FYNNEI. The CDR3 has 12 residues. CDR3: CASSVTAYEQYF. CDR3 nucleotides: TGTGCCAGCAGTGTAACAGCCTACGAGCAGTACTTC.

This clone was seen more than once but under ten times. The rearrangement links TRBV6-1 to TRBJ1-2, with 9 bases lining up with TRBD1. This CDR3 has 13 amino acids. CDR1 is MNHNS and CDR2 is SASEGT in the germline V gene. V was pared by 6 bases and J by 7 bases, with 6 bases of the junction left unmatched. CDR3 sequence reads: CASSEDRGVGYTF. The CDR3 DNA reads as TGTGCCAGCAGCGAGGACAGGGGAGTTGGCTACACCTTC.

This chain connects TRBV7-3 to TRBJ2-2, with 7 positions matching TRBD2. Germline-derived CDR1 and CDR2 are SGHTA and FQGTGA. V gave up 2 bases and J gave up 1 base; unmatched junction bases: 7. The CDR3 has 17 amino acids. Written as DNA, the CDR3 is TGTGCCAGCAGCTTATTCCCGGGACTATTGAACACCGGGGAGCTGTTTTTT. This gives the protein CASSLFPGLLNTGELFF.

V usage is TRBV4-2 and J usage is TRBJ2-6; 7 nucleotides agree with TRBD2. CDR1 is LGHNA and CDR2 is YNFKEQ in the germline V gene. Trimming removed 0 bases from V and 4 bases from J; junction bases left unmatched: 9. The CDR3 is 18 amino acids. The CDR3 nucleotides are TGTGCCAGCAGCCAAGATGGGGGGGGGAGGGCCGGGGCCAACGTCCTGACTTTC. This codes for CASSQDGGGRAGANVLTF.

The genes are TRBV7-2 and TRBJ2-2; TRBD2 matches at 7 bases. V was clipped by 3 bases and J by 1 base; unmatched bases: 2. The CDR3 spans 15 residues. Per germline, CDR1 SGHTA and CDR2 FQGNSA. The CDR3 protein is CASSFGGGNTGELFF. The CDR3 region has the DNA TGTGCCAGCAGCTTCGGCGGGGGGAACACCGGGGAGCTGTTTTTT.

The chain couples TRBV5-1 to TRBJ2-7; 7 bases match TRBD1. V was pared by 1 base and J by 5 bases, with 3 bases of the junction left unmatched. The CDR3 spans 13 residues. CDR1 is SGHRS, CDR2 YFSETQ, per germline. The CDR3 here is CASSLRQGDEQYF. The CDR3 DNA follows: TGCGCCAGCAGCTTGCGACAGGGAGACGAGCAGTACTTC.

V is TRBV19 and J is TRBJ2-7; 10 nucleotides agree with TRBD1. J gave up 0 bases and V 4 bases, and 0 bases lay outside the gene matches. The CDR3 has 14 residues. Germline CDR1 and CDR2: LNHDA and SQIVND (reference sequence). The CDR3 sequence is CASSRDRGSYEQYF. The CDR3 region has the DNA TGTGCCAGTAGTAGGGACAGGGGCTCCTACGAGCAGTACTTC.

This clone came up a few times. The same CDR3 arises from other DNA sequences in this sample as well. The V and J genes are TRBV5-6 and TRBJ2-3; D unclear. The CDR3 contains 14 residues. Germline CDR1 SGHDT, CDR2 YYEEEE. Trimming took 4 bases from V and 1 from J, leaving 10 bases between them. DNA of the CDR3: TGTGCCAGCAGCCCGGTTGATGGCACAGATACGCAGTATTTT. As protein: CASSPVDGTDTQYF.

The V and J genes are TRBV1 and TRBJ1-6. TRBV1 is a recognized pseudogene. The CDR3 spans 14 residues. The CDR3 reads CTSSQKPGDSPLHF. CDR3 bases: TGCACCAGCAGCCAAAAACCGGGTGATTCACCCCTCCACTTT.

The chain carries TRBV6-1 and TRBJ2-5; 9 bases map to TRBD1. Germline CDR1 is MNHNS and CDR2 is SASEGT. J was trimmed by 1 base and V by 2 bases; bases with no gene match: 5. The CDR3 length is 16 residues. CDR3 sequence (DNA): TGTGCCAGCAGTGAATGGGGGACAGGGCCCCAAGAGACCCAGTACTTC. Its translation: CASSEWGTGPQETQYF.

This rearrangement joins TRBV5-4 to TRBJ1-4; 9 bases match TRBD1. The CDR3 has 14 residues. Trimming at V came to 5 bases and at J to 5 bases, leaving 4 bases not matched to a gene. From germline, CDR1 is SGHNT and CDR2 YYREEE (reference sequence). CDR3 in DNA: TGTGCCAGCAGTCCAGACAGGGGGAATGAAAAACTGTTTTTT. This gives the protein CASSPDRGNEKLFF.

The V call is TRBV5-1, the J call TRBJ2-2; D unclear. Trimming shortened V by 0 bases and J by 2 bases, and 5 bases separated the two germline ends. Germline CDR1 reads SGHRS; CDR2 reads YFSETQ. The CDR3 sequence is 14 residues long. CDR3 loop: CASSLEPNTGELFF. CDR3 nucleotides: TGCGCCAGCAGCTTGGAGCCTAACACCGGGGAGCTGTTTTTT.

This clone showed up just a few times. V is TRBV6-1 and J is TRBJ2-7; D unresolved. The germline gives CDR1 MNHNS, CDR2 SASEGT. The CDR3 totals 13 residues. Trimming removed 2 bases from V and 3 bases from J, with 8 bases in between. CDR3 sequence: CASSEHSVYEQYF. CDR3 bases: TGTGCCAGCAGTGAACATTCAGTCTACGAGCAGTACTTC.

The J gene is TRBJ1-2, the V gene TRBV5-6; 7 positions agree with TRBD1. The germline V gene encodes CDR1 SGHDT and CDR2 YYEEEE. The CDR3 runs 12 residues. The V segment lost 3 bases and the J segment 8 bases; nucleotides outside the gene matches: 4. Here the CDR3 reads CASSYDRDGYTF. The CDR3 DNA reads TGTGCCAGCAGCTACGACAGGGACGGCTACACCTTC.

This clone turned up a few times. This chain connects TRBV4-3 to TRBJ2-1, with D possibly TRBD1 on 6 matching bases. Trimming stripped 3 bases from V and 1 base from J, with 10 bases between. The CDR3 is made up of 15 amino acids. Germline values: CDR1 LGHNA, CDR2 YSLEER. CDR3 DNA sequence: TGCGCCAGCAGCCAGAAAACAGGGTCCTACAATGAGCAGTTCTTC. Its protein product is CASSQKTGSYNEQFF.

The V and J genes are TRBV4-3 and TRBJ1-1; no clear D. Germline V gives CDR1 LGHNA, CDR2 YSLEER. Between the trimmed V and J ends, which lost 1 base and 1 base, there was a span of 16 bases. CDR3 length equals 17 residues. In nucleotides, the CDR3 is TGCGCCAGCAGCCAAGCCTTAGTGATCGGTTCGAACACTGAAGCTTTCTTT. This codes for CASSQALVIGSNTEAFF.

The CDR3 region is CASSPWRGDLYNEQFF. CDR3 DNA sequence: TGTGCCAGCAGCCCTTGGCGGGGGGACCTCTACAATGAGCAGTTCTTC. The chain uses TRBV7-8 and TRBJ2-1; 8 nucleotides match TRBD2. CDR3 length equals 16 residues. Trimming took 5 bases from V and 3 from J; bases not matched to a gene: 9. Germline values: CDR1 SGHVS, CDR2 FQNEAQ.

J is TRBJ1-2 and V is TRBV14, with TRBD1 matching 7 bases. Germline values: CDR1 SGHDN, CDR2 FVKESK. J gave up 6 bases and V 0 bases, and 4 bases lay outside the gene matches. The CDR3 totals 14 residues. The CDR3 nucleotides read TGTGCCAGCAGCCAAGATCAAGGGGGCAATGGCTACACCTTC. Protein: CASSQDQGGNGYTF.

The chain carries TRBV7-2 and TRBJ2-5; 7 nucleotides match TRBD1. CDR1 and CDR2 (germline): SGHTA, FQGNSA. The CDR3 has 15 amino acids. V was clipped by 5 bases and J by 11 bases; unmatched bases: 17. In DNA form, the CDR3 reads TGTGCCAGCAGCCTCGACAGGGTTGTTTTAGGTGAGCAGTACTTC. This gives the protein CASSLDRVVLGEQYF.